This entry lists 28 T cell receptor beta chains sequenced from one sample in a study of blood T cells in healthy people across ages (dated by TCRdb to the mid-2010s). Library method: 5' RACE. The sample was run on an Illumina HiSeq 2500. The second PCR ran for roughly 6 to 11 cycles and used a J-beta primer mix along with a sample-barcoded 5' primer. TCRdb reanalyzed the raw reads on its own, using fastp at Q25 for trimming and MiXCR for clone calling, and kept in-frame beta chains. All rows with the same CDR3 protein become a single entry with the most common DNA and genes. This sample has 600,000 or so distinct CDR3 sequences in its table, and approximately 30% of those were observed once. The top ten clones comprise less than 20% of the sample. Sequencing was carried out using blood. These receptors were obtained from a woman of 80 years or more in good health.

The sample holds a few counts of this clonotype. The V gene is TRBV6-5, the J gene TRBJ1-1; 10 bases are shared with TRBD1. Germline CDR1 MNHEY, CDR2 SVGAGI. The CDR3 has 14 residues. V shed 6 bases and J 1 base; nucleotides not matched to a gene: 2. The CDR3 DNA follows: TGTGCCAGCAGGGGGACAGGGGAGAACACTGAAGCTTTCTTT. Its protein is CASRGTGENTEAFF.

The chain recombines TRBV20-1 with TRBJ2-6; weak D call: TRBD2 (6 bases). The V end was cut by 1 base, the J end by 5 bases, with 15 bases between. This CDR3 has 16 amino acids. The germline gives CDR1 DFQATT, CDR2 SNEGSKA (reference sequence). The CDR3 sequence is CSARVPTAGRANVLTF. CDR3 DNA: TGCAGTGCTAGAGTCCCCACCGCGGGGAGGGCCAACGTCCTGACTTTC.

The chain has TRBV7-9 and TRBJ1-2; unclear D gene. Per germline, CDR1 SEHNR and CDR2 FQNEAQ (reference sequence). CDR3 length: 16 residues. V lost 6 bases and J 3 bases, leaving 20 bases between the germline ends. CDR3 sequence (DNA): TGTGCCAGCAGTCATTACTCTACCCGGCAAGACTATGGCTACACCTTC. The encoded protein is CASSHYSTRQDYGYTF.

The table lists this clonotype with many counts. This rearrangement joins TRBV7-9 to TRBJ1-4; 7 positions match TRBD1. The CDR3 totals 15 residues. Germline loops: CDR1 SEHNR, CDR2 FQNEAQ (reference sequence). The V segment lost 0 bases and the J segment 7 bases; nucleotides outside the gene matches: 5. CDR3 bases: TGTGCCAGCAGCTTAGCAACAGGGGCGCGTGAAAAACTGTTTTTT. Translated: CASSLATGAREKLFF.

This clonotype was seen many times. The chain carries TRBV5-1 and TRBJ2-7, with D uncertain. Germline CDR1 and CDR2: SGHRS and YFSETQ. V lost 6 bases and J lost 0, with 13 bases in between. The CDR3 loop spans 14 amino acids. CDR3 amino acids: CASNLEPSSYEQYF. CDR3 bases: TGCGCCAGCAATCTCGAGCCTTCCTCCTACGAGCAGTACTTC. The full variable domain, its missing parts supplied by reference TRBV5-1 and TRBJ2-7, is KAGVTQTPRYLIKTRGQQVTLSCSPISGHRSVSWYQQTPGQGLQFLFEYFSETQRNKGNFPGRFSGRQFSNSRSEMNVSTLELGDSALYLCASNLEPSSYEQYFGPGTRLTVT.

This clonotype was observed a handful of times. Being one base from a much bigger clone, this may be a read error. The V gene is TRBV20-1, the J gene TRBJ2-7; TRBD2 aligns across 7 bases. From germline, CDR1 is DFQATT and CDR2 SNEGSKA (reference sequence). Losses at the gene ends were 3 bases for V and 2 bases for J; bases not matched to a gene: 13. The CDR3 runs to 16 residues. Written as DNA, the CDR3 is TGCAGTGCTAGCCCCCCCGGGGGAGGGAGAACCTACGAGCAGTACTTC. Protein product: CSASPPGGGRTYEQYF.

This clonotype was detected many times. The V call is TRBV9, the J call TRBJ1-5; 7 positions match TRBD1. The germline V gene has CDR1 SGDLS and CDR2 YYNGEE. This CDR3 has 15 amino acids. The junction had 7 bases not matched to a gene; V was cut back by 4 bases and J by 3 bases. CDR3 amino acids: CASSPEGTVNQPQHF. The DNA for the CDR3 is TGTGCCAGCAGCCCAGAAGGGACAGTCAATCAGCCCCAGCATTTT.

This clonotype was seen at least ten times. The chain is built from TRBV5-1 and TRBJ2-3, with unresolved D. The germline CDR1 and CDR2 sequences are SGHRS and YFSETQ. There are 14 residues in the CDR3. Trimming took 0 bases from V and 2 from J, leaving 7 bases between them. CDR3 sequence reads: CASSLVGVTDTQYF. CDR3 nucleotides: TGCGCCAGCAGCTTGGTTGGAGTCACAGATACGCAGTATTTT.

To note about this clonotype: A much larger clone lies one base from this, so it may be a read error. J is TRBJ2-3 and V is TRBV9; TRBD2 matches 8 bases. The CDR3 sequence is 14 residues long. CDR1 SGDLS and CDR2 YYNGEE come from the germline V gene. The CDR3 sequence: CTSSVAGHTDTQYF. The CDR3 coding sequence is TGTACCAGCAGTGTAGCGGGGCACACAGATACGCAGTATTTT.

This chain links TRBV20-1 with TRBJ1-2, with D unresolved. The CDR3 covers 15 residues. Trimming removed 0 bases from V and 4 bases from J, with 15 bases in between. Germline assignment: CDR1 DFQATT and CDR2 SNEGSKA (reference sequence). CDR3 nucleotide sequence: TGCAGTGCTAGAGATTGGGTGGGCCATCCCTATGGCTACACCTTC. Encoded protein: CSARDWVGHPYGYTF.

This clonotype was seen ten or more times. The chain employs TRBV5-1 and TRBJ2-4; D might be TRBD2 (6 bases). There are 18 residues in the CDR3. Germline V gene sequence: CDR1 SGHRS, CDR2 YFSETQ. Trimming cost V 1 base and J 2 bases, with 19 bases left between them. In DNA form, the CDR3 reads TGCGCCAGCAGCTTGTCTTCCCTGACGGGGGTGACCAAAAACATTCAGTACTTC. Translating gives CASSLSSLTGVTKNIQYF.

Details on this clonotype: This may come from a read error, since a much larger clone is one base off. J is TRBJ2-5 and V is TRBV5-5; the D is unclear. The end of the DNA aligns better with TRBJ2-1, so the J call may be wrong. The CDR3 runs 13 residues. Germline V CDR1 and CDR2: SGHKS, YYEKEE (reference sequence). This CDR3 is CASSGGRQETQFF. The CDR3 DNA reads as TGTGCCAGCAGTGGTGGGCGGCAAGAGACCCAGTTCTTC.

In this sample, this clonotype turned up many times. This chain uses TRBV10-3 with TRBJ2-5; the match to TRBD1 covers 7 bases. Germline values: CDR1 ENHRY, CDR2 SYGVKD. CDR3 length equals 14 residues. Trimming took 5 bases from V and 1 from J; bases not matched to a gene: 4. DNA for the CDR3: TGTGCCATCAGTCGGGACAGATCCCAAGAGACCCAGTACTTC. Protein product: CAISRDRSQETQYF.

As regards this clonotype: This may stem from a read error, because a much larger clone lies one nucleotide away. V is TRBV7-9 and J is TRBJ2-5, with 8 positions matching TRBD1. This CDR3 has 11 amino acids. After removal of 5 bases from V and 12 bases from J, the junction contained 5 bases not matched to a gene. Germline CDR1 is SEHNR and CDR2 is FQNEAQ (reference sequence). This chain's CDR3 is CASSLGQGEYF. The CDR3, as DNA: TGTGCCAGCAGCCTCGGACAGGGAGAGTACTTC.

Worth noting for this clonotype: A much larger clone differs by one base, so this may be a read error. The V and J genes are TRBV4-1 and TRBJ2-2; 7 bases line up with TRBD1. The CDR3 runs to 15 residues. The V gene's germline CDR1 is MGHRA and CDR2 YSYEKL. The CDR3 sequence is CANSLGTVNTGELFF. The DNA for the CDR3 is TGCGCCAACAGCCTGGGGACAGTGAACACCGGGGAGCTGTTTTTT.

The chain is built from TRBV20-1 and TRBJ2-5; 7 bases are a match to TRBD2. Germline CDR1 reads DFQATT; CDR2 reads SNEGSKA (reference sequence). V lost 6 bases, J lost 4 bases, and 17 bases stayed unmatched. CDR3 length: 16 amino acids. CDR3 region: CSARTRETSLGETQYF. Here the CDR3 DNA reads TGCAGTGCCCGGACTAGGGAGACGTCCTTGGGAGAGACCCAGTACTTC.

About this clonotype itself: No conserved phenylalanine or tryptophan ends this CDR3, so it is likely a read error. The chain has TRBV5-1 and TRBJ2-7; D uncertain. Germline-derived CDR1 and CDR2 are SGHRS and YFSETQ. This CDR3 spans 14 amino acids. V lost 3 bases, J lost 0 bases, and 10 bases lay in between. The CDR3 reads CASSYDRPSYEQYN. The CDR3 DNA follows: TGCGCCAGCAGCTACGACCGTCCCTCCTACGAGCAGTACAAC.

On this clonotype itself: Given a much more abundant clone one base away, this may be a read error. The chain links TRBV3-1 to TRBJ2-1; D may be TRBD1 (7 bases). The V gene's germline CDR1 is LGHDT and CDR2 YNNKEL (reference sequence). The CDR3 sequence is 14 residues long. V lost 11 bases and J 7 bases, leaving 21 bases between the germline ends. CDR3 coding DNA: TGTGCCTGCACGTCCCGACAGGGAGGTAATGAGCAGTTCTTC. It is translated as CACTSRQGGNEQFF.

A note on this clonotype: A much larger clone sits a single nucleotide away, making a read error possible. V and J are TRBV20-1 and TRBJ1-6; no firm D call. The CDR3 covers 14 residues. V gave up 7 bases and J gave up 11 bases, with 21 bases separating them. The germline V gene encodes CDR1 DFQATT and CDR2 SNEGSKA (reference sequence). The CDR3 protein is CSGAPRGVSPPLHF. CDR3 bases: TGCAGTGGGGCACCCCGTGGAGTCAGCCCACCCCTCCACTTT.

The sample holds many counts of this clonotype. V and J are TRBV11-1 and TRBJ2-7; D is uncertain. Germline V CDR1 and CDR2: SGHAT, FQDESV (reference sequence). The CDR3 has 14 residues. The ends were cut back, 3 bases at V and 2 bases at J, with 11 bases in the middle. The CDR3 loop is CASSFVQPTYEQYF. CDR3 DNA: TGTGCCAGCAGCTTCGTCCAGCCAACCTACGAGCAGTACTTC. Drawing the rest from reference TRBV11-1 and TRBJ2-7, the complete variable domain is EAEVAQSPRYKITEKSQAVAFWCDPISGHATLYWYRQILGQGPELLVQFQDESVVDDSQLPKDRFSAERLKGVDSTLKIQPAELGDSAMYLCASSFVQPTYEQYFGPGTRLTVT.

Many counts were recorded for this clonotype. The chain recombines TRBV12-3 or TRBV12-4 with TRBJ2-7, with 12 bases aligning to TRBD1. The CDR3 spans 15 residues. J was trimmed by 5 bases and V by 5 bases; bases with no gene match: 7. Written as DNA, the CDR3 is TGTGCCAGCAGTCTCGGGACAGGGGGCCGGAACGAGCAGTACTTC. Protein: CASSLGTGGRNEQYF.

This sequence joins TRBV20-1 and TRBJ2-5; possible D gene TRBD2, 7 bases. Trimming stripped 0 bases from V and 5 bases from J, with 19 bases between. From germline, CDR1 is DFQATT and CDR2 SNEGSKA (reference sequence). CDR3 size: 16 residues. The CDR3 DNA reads TGCAGTGCTAGAGATGTGGGGGGGCCAGAGTCGGAGACCCAGTACTTC. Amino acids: CSARDVGGPESETQYF.

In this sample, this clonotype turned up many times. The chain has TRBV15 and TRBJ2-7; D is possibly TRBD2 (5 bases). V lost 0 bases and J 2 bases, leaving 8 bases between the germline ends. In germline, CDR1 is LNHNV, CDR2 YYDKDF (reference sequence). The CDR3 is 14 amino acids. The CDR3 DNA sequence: TGTGCCACCAGCAGAGATCGGGGTACCTACGAGCAGTACTTC. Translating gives CATSRDRGTYEQYF.

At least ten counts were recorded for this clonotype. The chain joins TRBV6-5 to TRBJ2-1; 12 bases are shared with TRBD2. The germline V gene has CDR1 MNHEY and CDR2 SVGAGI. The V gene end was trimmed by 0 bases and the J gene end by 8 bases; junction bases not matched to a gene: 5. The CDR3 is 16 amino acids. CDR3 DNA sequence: TGTGCCAGCAGTTACTCCCGGCTAGCGGGGGGGGATGAGCAGTTCTTC. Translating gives CASSYSRLAGGDEQFF.

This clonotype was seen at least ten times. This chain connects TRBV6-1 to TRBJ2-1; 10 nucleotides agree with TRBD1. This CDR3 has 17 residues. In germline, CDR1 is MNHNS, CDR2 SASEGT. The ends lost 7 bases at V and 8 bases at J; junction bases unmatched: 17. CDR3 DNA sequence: TGTGCCAGCACACCTGCTTTCCCGAGACAGGGGGCCGATGAGCAGTTCTTC. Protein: CASTPAFPRQGADEQFF.

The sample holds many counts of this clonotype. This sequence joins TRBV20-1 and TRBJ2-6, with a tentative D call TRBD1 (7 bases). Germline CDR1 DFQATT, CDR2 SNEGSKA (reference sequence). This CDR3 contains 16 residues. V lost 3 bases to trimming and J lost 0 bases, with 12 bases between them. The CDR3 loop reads CSASGRGASGANVLTF. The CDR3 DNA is TGCAGTGCTAGCGGCAGGGGGGCCTCTGGGGCCAACGTCCTGACTTTC.

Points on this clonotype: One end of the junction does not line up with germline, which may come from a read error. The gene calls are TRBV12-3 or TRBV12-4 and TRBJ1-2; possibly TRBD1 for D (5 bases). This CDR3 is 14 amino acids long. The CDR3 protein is CASSPRGRGYDYTF. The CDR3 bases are TGTGCCAGCAGCCCCCGGGGGAGGGGCTATGACTACACCTTC.

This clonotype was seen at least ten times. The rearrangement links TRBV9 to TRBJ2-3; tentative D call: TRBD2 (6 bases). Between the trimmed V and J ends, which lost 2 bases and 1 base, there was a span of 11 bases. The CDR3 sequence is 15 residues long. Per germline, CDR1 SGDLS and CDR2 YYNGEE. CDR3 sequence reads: CASSVTGTGTDTQYF. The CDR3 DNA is TGTGCCAGCAGCGTCACCGGGACTGGCACAGATACGCAGTATTTT.